These T cell receptor beta chains were read from a single sample in a study of blood T cells in healthy people across ages. TCRdb ran MiXCR on the 5' RACE reads and lists one entry per CDR3 protein. This sample has roughly 930,000 distinct CDR3 sequences; 40% to 60% occur once, and the top ten carry roughly an eighth. Specimen: blood. The receptors originated from a man younger than 40 in good health. The CDR3 runs from the conserved cysteine through the conserved F or W.

CDR3aa: CASGGQGFLGSNQPQHF; j_gene: TRBJ1-5; v_gene: TRBV6-1
CDR3aa: CASSLQAGTVDTQYF; j_gene: TRBJ2-3; v_gene: TRBV7-2
CDR3aa: CSVETARRGDTQYF; j_gene: TRBJ2-3; v_gene: TRBV29-1
CDR3aa: CASTHRTSEAFF; j_gene: TRBJ1-1; v_gene: TRBV3-1
CDR3aa: CASSRSPDPVIAFF; j_gene: TRBJ1-1; v_gene: TRBV7-2
CDR3aa: CASSLVYGRVSYEQYF; j_gene: TRBJ2-7; v_gene: TRBV11-1
CDR3aa: CSTSGSIRVDTQYF; j_gene: TRBJ2-3; v_gene: TRBV20-1
CDR3aa: CASSPRVDGVYEQYF; j_gene: TRBJ2-7; v_gene: TRBV5-6
CDR3aa: CSVGKGGPTHNEQYF; j_gene: -; v_gene: TRBV29-1
CDR3aa: CASFPAGPITYEQYF; j_gene: -; v_gene: TRBV6-2/TRBV6-3
CDR3aa: CASSLGESNQPQHF; j_gene: TRBJ1-5; v_gene: TRBV5-1
CDR3aa: CASSPSAIPNIQYF; j_gene: TRBJ2-4; v_gene: TRBV6-5
CDR3aa: CSAPPVTGNTEAFF; j_gene: TRBJ1-1; v_gene: TRBV20-1
CDR3aa: CALEGQVSEQYF; j_gene: -; v_gene: TRBV30
CDR3aa: CASTQRDGGWTQYF; j_gene: -; v_gene: TRBV6-5
CDR3aa: CASSLSVTGNYGYTF; j_gene: TRBJ1-2; v_gene: TRBV27
CDR3aa: CSVSRRGARNTEAFF; j_gene: TRBJ1-1; v_gene: TRBV20-1
CDR3aa: CSARARLNTEAFF; j_gene: TRBJ1-1; v_gene: TRBV20-1
CDR3aa: CASSLPTSGGTTYEQYF; j_gene: TRBJ2-7; v_gene: TRBV6-2/TRBV6-3